These T cell receptor beta chains were read from a single sample in a study of T cell responses to AZD1222 COVID-19 vaccine. The data were produced by immunoSEQ multiplex PCR, yet TCRdb's version contains in-frame clones alone and is incomplete. Altogether under 130,000 clones are present, about nine tenths being singletons, with the ten largest covering about 4.8%. Sequenced here: peripheral blood, sampled on day 0 of AZD1222 vaccination. These receptors came from an adult in good health. CDR3s include the opening cysteine and the closing phenylalanine or tryptophan. The D gene is left open where the match is weak. Some rows mark clone size as missing; the rest say once, few, many or name a class of expanded clone.

d_gene: NA
v_gene: TRBV6-2/TRBV6-3
j_gene: TRBJ1-2
abundance: NA
CDR3aa: CASSYSTRVGNYGYTF
CDR3nt: TGTGCCAGCAGTTACTCGACCAGGGTGGGTAACTATGGCTACACCTTC

d_gene: TRBD2
v_gene: TRBV5-1
j_gene: TRBJ2-3
abundance: once
CDR3aa: CASFSGGPGDTQYF
CDR3nt: TGCGCCAGCTTTAGCGGGGGGCCCGGAGATACGCAGTATTTT

d_gene: TRBD1
v_gene: TRBV5-8
j_gene: TRBJ1-4
abundance: NA
CDR3aa: CASSHRGVSEKLFF
CDR3nt: TGTGCCAGCAGCCACAGGGGGGTTTCTGAAAAACTGTTTTTT

d_gene: NA
v_gene: TRBV30
j_gene: TRBJ1-6
abundance: NA
CDR3aa: CASSQGFGSPLHF
CDR3nt: TGTGCCTCATCCCAGGGTTTTGGTTCACCCCTCCACTTT

d_gene: TRBD1
v_gene: TRBV20-1
j_gene: TRBJ2-7
abundance: NA
CDR3aa: CSGRGQDEQYF
CDR3nt: TGCAGTGGCAGGGGGCAGGACGAGCAGTACTTC

d_gene: NA
v_gene: TRBV29-1
j_gene: TRBJ1-1
abundance: NA
CDR3aa: CSVVSGFYTEAFF
CDR3nt: TGCAGCGTTGTTTCGGGTTTCTACACTGAAGCTTTCTTT

d_gene: NA
v_gene: TRBV5-1
j_gene: TRBJ1-1
abundance: NA
CDR3aa: CASSSGQPNTEAFF
CDR3nt: TGCGCCAGCAGCTCCGGACAGCCGAACACTGAAGCTTTCTTT

d_gene: NA
v_gene: TRBV19
j_gene: TRBJ1-2
abundance: NA
CDR3aa: CASSILEGYYGYTF
CDR3nt: TGTGCCAGTAGTATACTCGAGGGTTACTATGGCTACACCTTC

d_gene: NA
v_gene: TRBV6-5
j_gene: TRBJ2-2
abundance: NA
CDR3aa: CASDSTGELFF
CDR3nt: TGTGCCAGTGACAGCACCGGGGAGCTGTTTTTT

d_gene: NA
v_gene: TRBV7-2
j_gene: TRBJ2-4
abundance: once
CDR3aa: CASSPPGGGNIQYF
CDR3nt: TGTGCCAGCAGCCCACCGGGCGGTGGGAACATTCAGTACTTC

d_gene: NA
v_gene: TRBV19
j_gene: TRBJ1-4
abundance: NA
CDR3aa: CASSIRRGATNEKLFF
CDR3nt: TGTGCCAGTAGTATAAGAAGGGGCGCAACTAATGAAAAACTGTTTTTT

d_gene: TRBD1
v_gene: TRBV6-6
j_gene: TRBJ1-6
abundance: NA
CDR3aa: CASSPQTGDVYNSPLHF
CDR3nt: TGTGCCAGCAGTCCTCAGACAGGGGACGTCTATAATTCACCCCTCCACTTT

d_gene: TRBD1
v_gene: TRBV3-1/TRBV3-2
j_gene: TRBJ2-5
abundance: NA
CDR3aa: CASSQGQGVQETQYF
CDR3nt: TGTGCCAGCAGCCAAGGACAGGGTGTTCAAGAGACCCAGTACTTC

d_gene: TRBD2
v_gene: TRBV29-1
j_gene: TRBJ2-3
abundance: NA
CDR3aa: CSVSAGGTSTDTQYF
CDR3nt: TGCAGCGTTTCAGCGGGGGGCACCAGCACAGATACGCAGTATTTT

d_gene: NA
v_gene: TRBV18
j_gene: TRBJ1-3
abundance: NA
CDR3aa: CASSPETAASGNTIYF
CDR3nt: TGTGCCAGCTCACCAGAGACAGCCGCCTCTGGAAACACCATATATTTT

d_gene: TRBD1
v_gene: TRBV7-9
j_gene: TRBJ1-2
abundance: NA
CDR3aa: CASSLPWDRPNGYTF
CDR3nt: TGTGCCAGCAGCTTACCCTGGGACAGACCTAATGGCTACACCTTC

d_gene: NA
v_gene: TRBV5-4
j_gene: TRBJ1-5
abundance: NA
CDR3aa: CASSLGPNSNQPQHF
CDR3nt: TGTGCCAGCAGCCTGGGACCAAATAGCAATCAGCCCCAGCATTTT

d_gene: TRBD1
v_gene: TRBV15
j_gene: TRBJ1-1
abundance: NA
CDR3aa: CATSSRTGDEAFF
CDR3nt: TGTGCCACCAGCAGTAGGACAGGGGATGAAGCTTTCTTT

d_gene: NA
v_gene: TRBV7-2
j_gene: TRBJ2-5
abundance: NA
CDR3aa: CASSLAGAETQYF
CDR3nt: TGTGCCAGCAGCTTAGCGGGGGCGGAGACCCAGTACTTC

d_gene: TRBD1
v_gene: TRBV4-1
j_gene: TRBJ2-2
abundance: NA
CDR3aa: CASSQTQTGGGGGELFF
CDR3nt: TGCGCCAGCAGCCAAACCCAAACAGGGGGCGGTGGCGGGGAGCTGTTTTTT

d_gene: TRBD1
v_gene: TRBV18
j_gene: TRBJ2-7
abundance: NA
CDR3aa: CASSPPGTGGFNEQYF
CDR3nt: TGTGCCAGCTCACCACCGGGGACAGGGGGCTTCAACGAGCAGTACTTC

d_gene: TRBD1
v_gene: TRBV9
j_gene: TRBJ2-5
abundance: NA
CDR3aa: CASSVRPASNRGTEEETQYF
CDR3nt: TGTGCCAGCAGCGTAAGACCGGCCTCAAACAGGGGGACGGAGGAGGAGACCCAGTACTTC

d_gene: NA
v_gene: TRBV3-1/TRBV3-2
j_gene: TRBJ2-7
abundance: NA
CDR3aa: CASSQVEGFGEQYF
CDR3nt: TGTGCCAGCAGCCAAGTTGAGGGTTTCGGCGAGCAGTACTTC